The 21 T cell receptor beta chains in this list originate from one sample, sequenced in a study of cytomegalovirus exposure and HLA in healthy donors. Sequencing used immunoSEQ multiplex PCR; TCRdb keeps in-frame clones, though not all of them. The sample records about 340,000 clones, roughly 85% being singletons. The specimen sequenced was PBMCs. The receptors originated from a woman under 30 in good health and CMV-seronegative.

This clone was detected only once. The gene calls are TRBV28 and TRBJ2-1, with 12 nucleotides matching TRBD2. The germline gives CDR1 MDHEN, CDR2 SYDVKM. This CDR3 comprises 15 residues. Germline trimming cut 5 bases from V and 6 bases from J; bases unmatched to any gene: 5. The CDR3 sequence is CASSPPGLAGNEQFF. CDR3 DNA: TGTGCCAGCAGTCCGCCGGGACTAGCGGGCAATGAGCAGTTCTTC.

This clone was seen a single time. The chain links TRBV9 to TRBJ2-5, with 7 positions matching TRBD1. V was pared by 7 bases and J by 3 bases, with 9 bases of the junction left unmatched. CDR1 is SGDLS, CDR2 YYNGEE, per germline. This CDR3 contains 14 residues. The CDR3 DNA reads as TGTGCCAGCTCTTTGGGGGACAGTGAAGAGACCCAGTACTTC. It specifies CASSLGDSEETQYF.

This rearrangement joins TRBV11-3 to TRBJ2-3, with a possible D match to TRBD2 (5 bases). CDR3 length equals 13 residues. Germline V CDR1 and CDR2: SGHNT, YENEEA. V lost 3 bases and J 6 bases, leaving 10 bases between the germline ends. CDR3 loop: CASSFVGGDTQYF. The CDR3 DNA reads TGTGCCAGCAGCTTTGTTGGCGGGGATACGCAGTATTTT.

This rearrangement joins TRBV19 to TRBJ1-1, with D perhaps TRBD1 (6 bases). This CDR3 spans 12 amino acids. Trimming took off 9 bases at V and 4 bases at J, with 12 bases between the two ends. Germline V gene data show CDR1 as LNHDA and CDR2 as SQIVND (reference sequence). CDR3 in DNA: TGTGCCAGCTCACAGGGTGGCACTGAAGCTTTCTTT. Protein sequence: CASSQGGTEAFF. The full variable domain, in which reference TRBV19 and TRBJ1-1 provide the parts outside the CDR3, is DGGITQSPKYLFRKEGQNVTLSCEQNLNHDAMYWYRQDPGQGLRLIYYSQIVNDFQKGDIAEGYSVSREKKESFPLTVTSAQKNPTAFYLCASSQGGTEAFFGQGTRLTVV.

This sequence joins TRBV19 and TRBJ2-1; TRBD2 is a possible D gene (6 bases). The length of the CDR3 is 13 residues. V was pared by 7 bases and J by 3 bases, with 10 bases between. Germline CDR1 and CDR2: LNHDA and SQIVND (reference sequence). CDR3 residues: CASMAGNYNEQFF. CDR3 sequence (DNA): TGTGCCAGTATGGCGGGAAACTACAATGAGCAGTTCTTC.

This sequence joins TRBV15 and TRBJ2-7; 9 bases are shared with TRBD2. The CDR3 has 17 amino acids. V dropped 5 bases and J dropped 2; count of bases not matched to a gene: 13. Germline assignment: CDR1 LNHNV and CDR2 YYDKDF (reference sequence). CDR3 region: CATSGGASGNRPYEQYF. The CDR3 DNA sequence: TGTGCCACCAGCGGCGGGGCTAGCGGGAATCGTCCCTACGAGCAGTACTTC.

The genes are TRBV11-2 and TRBJ2-3; 8 bases line up with TRBD1. Germline values: CDR1 SGHAT, CDR2 FQNNGV. V gave up 8 bases and J gave up 5 bases; unmatched junction bases: 3. This CDR3 comprises 12 residues. The CDR3 here is CASQGAGDTQYF. The CDR3 DNA is TGTGCCAGCCAGGGGGCGGGAGATACGCAGTATTTT. The whole variable domain, filled in from reference TRBV11-2 and TRBJ2-3, reads EAGVAQSPRYKIIEKRQSVAFWCNPISGHATLYWYQQILGQGPKLLIQFQNNGVVDDSQLPKDRFSAERLKGVDSTLKIQPAKLEDSAVYLCASQGAGDTQYFGPGTRLTVL.

This clone appeared a single time. The chain carries TRBV29-1 and TRBJ2-3; the D is unclear. Germline V CDR1 and CDR2: SQVTM, ANQGSEA. V was trimmed by 6 bases and J by 2 bases, leaving 12 bases between them. The CDR3 is 13 amino acids. The CDR3 is CSVVFAYTDTQYF. DNA of the CDR3: TGCAGCGTAGTGTTCGCCTACACAGATACGCAGTATTTT.

J is TRBJ2-3 and V is TRBV5-1, with TRBD1 matching over 7 bases. V lost 4 bases, J lost 2 bases, and 4 bases stayed unmatched. Germline V gene data show CDR1 as SGHRS and CDR2 as YFSETQ. The CDR3 sequence is 14 residues long. CDR3 amino acids: CASSLGQATDTQYF. CDR3 in DNA: TGCGCCAGCAGCCTCGGACAGGCCACAGATACGCAGTATTTT.

Only one count was recorded for this clone. V usage is TRBV7-2 and J usage is TRBJ1-5; possible D gene TRBD1, 6 bases. CDR1 SGHTA and CDR2 FQGNSA come from the germline V gene. V was cut by 1 base and J by 1 base, with 8 bases left in between. The CDR3 totals 15 residues. CDR3 in amino acids: CASSLDRASNQPQHF. For the CDR3, the DNA is TGTGCCAGCAGCTTAGACAGGGCGAGCAATCAGCCCCAGCATTTT.

The chain is built from TRBV6-5 and TRBJ2-5; 8 bases match TRBD2. This CDR3 contains 15 residues. Germline V lookup: CDR1 MNHEY, CDR2 SVGAGI. J gave up 4 bases and V 2 bases, and 6 bases lay outside the gene matches. CDR3 DNA sequence: TGTGCCAGCAGTTACCCCCGGGAGGGGAGAGAGACCCAGTACTTC. It specifies CASSYPREGRETQYF.

The chain is built from TRBV19 and TRBJ1-2, with D unclear. This CDR3 has 15 residues. Germline V lookup: CDR1 LNHDA, CDR2 SQIVND (reference sequence). V was shortened by 8 bases and J by 4 bases, with 20 bases between the two germline ends. The CDR3 DNA is TGTGCCAGTCGCCCGGCTGACGGACTAACCTATGGCTACACCTTC. It encodes CASRPADGLTYGYTF.

This clone was counted a single time. The DNA of the CDR3 is TGTGCCAGCTCACAAGACACTTACTACGAGCAGTACTTC. Translating gives CASSQDTYYEQYF. This chain uses TRBV18 with TRBJ2-7; D not certain. CDR1 and CDR2 from the germline V gene are KGHSH and LQKENI. The V gene lost 4 bases and the J gene lost 3 bases, with 10 bases spanning the gap. The CDR3 is made up of 13 amino acids. The full variable domain, rest sourced from reference TRBV18 and TRBJ2-7, is NAGVMQNPRHLVRRRGQEARLRCSPMKGHSHVYWYRQLPEEGLKFMVYLQKENIIDESGMPKERFSAEFPKEGPSILRIQQVVRGDSAAYFCASSQDTYYEQYFGPGTRLTVT.

CDR3 sequence: CASSLGTGHTGELFF. CDR3 sequence (DNA): TGCGCCAGCAGCTTAGGGACAGGACATACCGGGGAGCTGTTTTTT. This chain links TRBV5-1 with TRBJ2-2; TRBD1 agrees at 8 bases. CDR1 SGHRS and CDR2 YFSETQ come from the germline V gene. With V trimmed by 2 bases and J by 5 bases, 5 bases remained unmatched. The CDR3 loop spans 15 amino acids.

The CDR3 sequence: CASSFGTNTPEQYF. The CDR3 coding sequence is TGTGCCAGCAGCTTCGGGACAAACACCCCCGAGCAGTACTTC. This chain connects TRBV7-9 to TRBJ2-7; tentatively, D is TRBD1 (6 bases). Trimming stripped 3 bases from V and 6 bases from J, with 15 bases between. CDR1 is SEHNR and CDR2 is FQNEAQ in the germline V gene (reference sequence). The CDR3 contains 14 residues.

This clone has just one count. V is TRBV11-2 and J is TRBJ1-5; D is uncertain. The V gene's germline CDR1 is SGHAT and CDR2 FQNNGV. V was pared by 5 bases and J by 9 bases, with 11 bases between. CDR3 length: 12 residues. Here the CDR3 reads CASSPEVGPQHF. The CDR3 bases are TGTGCCAGCAGCCCGGAGGTGGGGCCCCAGCATTTT. The full variable domain, with the rest looked up from reference TRBV11-2 and TRBJ1-5, is EAGVAQSPRYKIIEKRQSVAFWCNPISGHATLYWYQQILGQGPKLLIQFQNNGVVDDSQLPKDRFSAERLKGVDSTLKIQPAKLEDSAVYLCASSPEVGPQHFGDGTRLSIL.

This rearrangement joins TRBV13 to TRBJ2-7; 8 bases line up with TRBD1. V shed 4 bases and J 6 bases; nucleotides not matched to a gene: 20. CDR3 length equals 18 residues. Looked up from germline, CDR1 is PRHDT and CDR2 is FYEKMQ (reference sequence). DNA for the CDR3: TGTGCCAGCAGCTCAGCGAACCAACCAGGGGGCGCAGGGTTCGAGCAGTACTTC. Its translation is CASSSANQPGGAGFEQYF. Supplemented by reference TRBV13 and TRBJ2-7, the full variable domain reads AAGVIQSPRHLIKEKRETATLKCYPIPRHDTVYWYQQGPGQDPQFLISFYEKMQSDKGSIPDRFSAQQFSDYHSELNMSSLELGDSALYFCASSSANQPGGAGFEQYFGPGTRLTVT.

The V gene is TRBV2, the J gene TRBJ2-5; D is uncertain. The germline V and J ends were trimmed by 10 bases and 5 bases, with 14 bases remaining between them. Germline lookup yields CDR1 SNHLY and CDR2 FYNNEI. There are 12 residues in the CDR3. CDR3 residues: CATQRIGETQYF. For the CDR3, the DNA is TGTGCCACCCAGAGGATCGGGGAGACCCAGTACTTC.

This chain connects TRBV15 to TRBJ1-5; D not certain. Germline loops: CDR1 LNHNV, CDR2 YYDKDF (reference sequence). The V end lost 0 bases, the J end lost 5 bases, and 5 bases lay between the germline ends. The CDR3 is 13 residues long. The CDR3, as DNA: TGTGCCACCAGCAGAGATCGGTATCAGCCCCAGCATTTT. Translated: CATSRDRYQPQHF.

This chain uses TRBV6-6 with TRBJ2-7; a weak D match, TRBD2 (6 bases). Germline V gives CDR1 MNHNY, CDR2 SVGAGI (reference sequence). This CDR3 has 14 residues. The germline V and J ends were trimmed by 4 bases and 3 bases, with 13 bases remaining between them. The CDR3 here is CASSSASDLYEQYF. CDR3 DNA: TGTGCCAGCAGTTCAGCTAGCGACCTCTACGAGCAGTACTTC.

The gene calls are TRBV5-1 and TRBJ2-1, with D maybe TRBD2 (6 bases). CDR3 length: 14 amino acids. Germline CDR1 is SGHRS and CDR2 is YFSETQ. V lost 4 bases, J lost 9 bases, and 17 bases lay in between. The CDR3 here is CASSTGEGGGEQFF. Here the CDR3 DNA reads TGCGCCAGCAGCACGGGAGAGGGAGGTGGTGAGCAGTTCTTC.